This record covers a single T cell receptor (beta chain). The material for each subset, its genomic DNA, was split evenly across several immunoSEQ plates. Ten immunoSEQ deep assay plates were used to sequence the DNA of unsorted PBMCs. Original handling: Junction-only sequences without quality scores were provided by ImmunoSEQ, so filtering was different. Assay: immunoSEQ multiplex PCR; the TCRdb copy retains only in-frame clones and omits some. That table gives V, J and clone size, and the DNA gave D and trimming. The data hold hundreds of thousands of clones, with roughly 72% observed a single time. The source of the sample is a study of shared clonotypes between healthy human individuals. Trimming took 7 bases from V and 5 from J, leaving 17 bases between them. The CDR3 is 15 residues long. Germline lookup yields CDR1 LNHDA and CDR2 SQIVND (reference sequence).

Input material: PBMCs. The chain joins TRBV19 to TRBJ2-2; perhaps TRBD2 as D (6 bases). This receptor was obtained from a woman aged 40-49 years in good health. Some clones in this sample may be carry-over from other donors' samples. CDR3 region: CASTPGVPWTGELFF. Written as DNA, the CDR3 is TGTGCCAGTACCCCGGGGGTCCCGTGGACCGGGGAGCTGTTTTTT.